What follows describes a single T cell receptor beta chain. The target of this receptor is not known. No much larger clone is present one base from it, and per-base qualities are unavailable. This specimen belongs to a study of blood T cell repertoires in COVID-19 (dated by TCRdb to 2020 to 2021). Concerning the study at large: Collaborator samples came from the United States, Italy and Spain and covered acute and convalescent phases of COVID-19. The prospective study material was composed of cDNA or gDNA derived from T cells, B-cell-depleted T cells, or PBMCs. The dataset comprised deeply sampled blood TCRbeta repertoires from subjects exposed to, actively infected with, or recovered from COVID-19. The repertoires were made available in a free public database intended to serve as a resource for research on the immune response to SARS-CoV-2. Samples came from the ongoing ImmuneRACE study (first 160 participants) plus 1,254 subjects from 6 global collaborators. The sample metadata nearly always contained a de-identified subject ID, COVID-19 status, age in years and sex. Where available, HLA class I and class II types were taken from metadata supplied by the sample provider and were not determined by assay-based typing. Beyond this particular receptor, the publication reports: How much clinical and demographic metadata was included differed by source and by participant, and the metadata was provided uncurated.

The immunoSEQ Assay, a bias-controlled multiplex PCR, was used to amplify TCRbeta CDR3 regions from genomic DNA. The paper's processing steps were these. Nucleated cell counts per sample were estimated from amplification of reference gene primers within the assay. Sequence reads were collapsed and filtered to measure the absolute abundance of every unique TCRbeta CDR3 rearrangement. Productive Simpson clonality was computed per sample as the square root of Simpson's diversity index over productive rearrangements. TCRdb provides this immuneACCESS table in a form limited to in-frame rearrangements. Some clones are lacking; in checked studies, under half of them reflect an unresolved V gene, and why the rest are absent is not known. V, J and clone size are taken as reported in that table, and D and trimming were inferred from the DNA itself. For this sample there are just over 90,000 clones; roughly 90% appear just once. Approximately 1.5% of the sample is taken by the ten largest.

CDR1 and CDR2, per the germline V gene, are SNHLY and FYNNEI. Including cysteine and phenylalanine, the CDR3 has 14 amino acids. The read is trimmed to its CDR3 DNA, 42 bases read in frame from base 1. V and J lose 7 bases and 1 base, and a span of 10 bases separates them. Whole blood was collected in K2EDTA tubes by collaborating institutions according to the institutions' own protocols. For TCRbeta analysis, collaborators shipped samples in one of three forms: frozen whole blood, isolated PBMCs, or DNA extracted from either of those sample types. Sequencing used peripheral blood. This sequence originates from a human donor with active COVID-19. The donor label of this sample is uncertain. The chain uses TRBV2 and TRBJ2-2; the best D guess is TRBD2, with 6 bases matching. CDR3 region: CASTGTLNTGELFF. The bases are TGTGCCAGCACCGGGACTTTGAACACCGGGGAGCTGTTTTTT. Reference TRBV2 and TRBJ2-2 genes cover what lies past the CDR3, so the full variable domain is EPEVTQTPSHQVTQMGQEVILRCVPISNHLYFYWYRQILGQKVEFLVSFYNNEISEKSEIFDDQFSVERPDGSNFTLKIRSTKLEDSAMYFCASTGTLNTGELFFGEGSRLTVL.